This T cell receptor (beta chain) stems from a study of blood T cell repertoires in COVID-19. Sequencing used immunoSEQ multiplex PCR; TCRdb keeps in-frame clones, though not all of them. The sample shows some 150,000 clones, around 90% of them seen only once. Per the germline V gene, CDR1 is SGHAT and CDR2 is FQNNGV. After removal of 5 bases from V and 4 bases from J, the junction contained 6 bases not matched to a gene. The CDR3 sequence is 15 residues long. Sequencing was carried out using peripheral blood. This TCR was sampled from a woman aged 55-75 years with active or convalescent COVID-19. V and J are TRBV11-2 and TRBJ1-3, with TRBD1 matching over 9 bases. The CDR3 loop reads CASSPGQGRGNTIYF. The CDR3 DNA reads as TGTGCCAGCAGCCCGGGACAGGGCCGGGGAAACACCATATATTTT.